These 27 T cell receptor beta chains were all obtained from the same sample, sequenced in a study of blood T cells in healthy people across ages (dated by TCRdb to the mid-2010s). The library relied on 5' RACE. The run used an Illumina HiSeq 2500. A second roughly 6 to 12 cycle PCR used a sample-barcoded 5' primer and a J-beta primer mix. In TCRdb, the public reads were trimmed at Q25 with fastp and aligned with MiXCR, with productive beta chains retained. Rows are unified per CDR3 protein, each entry keeping the most common DNA and genes. This sample has 1.5 million to 2 million distinct CDR3 sequences in its table, and roughly 49% of those were observed once. Clones ranked in the top ten supply roughly 2% of the sample. Sequencing used blood. The receptors come from a woman between 35 and 50 years old in good health.

The chain links TRBV5-1 to TRBJ2-5; unclear D gene. The CDR3 runs 13 residues. Trimming took 6 bases from V and 2 from J, leaving 11 bases between them. The V gene's germline CDR1 is SGHRS and CDR2 YFSETQ. The CDR3 reads CASKQPSQETQYF. In nucleotides, the CDR3 is TGCGCCAGCAAGCAGCCCTCGCAAGAGACCCAGTACTTC.

Note on this clonotype: The junction shows a germline mismatch at one end, possibly a read error. The rearrangement links TRBV7-2 to TRBJ2-1, with 7 bases that match TRBD2. This CDR3 has 17 amino acids. Looked up from germline, CDR1 is SGHTA and CDR2 is FQGNSA. The CDR3 nucleotides are TGTGCCAGTAGCTTAGATTTTTCCCTTGCGGGGGACAATGAGCAGTTCTTC. This encodes CASSLDFSLAGDNEQFF.

This clonotype was observed a handful of times. The J gene is TRBJ2-5, the V gene TRBV28; 8 bases line up with TRBD2. The V gene end was trimmed by 4 bases and the J gene end by 5 bases; junction bases not matched to a gene: 6. The CDR3 totals 14 residues. Germline assignment: CDR1 MDHEN and CDR2 SYDVKM. CDR3 DNA sequence: TGTGCCAGCAGTTGGGGACTAGTCGAGGAGACCCAGTACTTC. Translating gives CASSWGLVEETQYF.

The CDR3 protein is CASSWSGPYEQYF. CDR3 bases: TGTGCCAGCAGCTGGAGTGGGCCCTACGAGCAGTACTTC. The V call is TRBV7-2, the J call TRBJ2-7; unclear D gene. The CDR3 has 13 amino acids. V was pared by 4 bases and J by 2 bases, with 9 bases between. Germline CDR1 is SGHTA and CDR2 is FQGNSA.

This clonotype came up a few times. J is TRBJ1-2 and V is TRBV12-3 or TRBV12-4; TRBD1 might be the D (6 bases). The CDR3 contains 15 residues. Trimming cost V 5 bases and J 4 bases, with 17 bases left between them. CDR3 nucleotides: TGTGCCAGCAGTAATTTGGGACACCCGATCTATGGCTACACCTTC. The encoded protein is CASSNLGHPIYGYTF.

This sequence joins TRBV28 and TRBJ1-5; D is perhaps TRBD1 (6 bases). This CDR3 comprises 15 residues. In germline, CDR1 is MDHEN, CDR2 SYDVKM. With 3 bases removed from V and 5 bases from J, the gap between germline ends came to 14 bases. For the CDR3, the DNA is TGTGCCAGCAGTTTCCTAGGGACACTAGATCAGCCCCAGCATTTT. Its protein is CASSFLGTLDQPQHF.

The chain combines TRBV7-9 with TRBJ1-2, with a possible D match to TRBD1 (5 bases). V gave up 8 bases and J gave up 0 bases, with 13 bases separating them. The germline V gene encodes CDR1 SEHNR and CDR2 FQNEAQ (reference sequence). The CDR3 has 14 amino acids. The CDR3 nucleotides are TGTGCCAGCGGTAGGGGTCAAGCTAACTATGGCTACACCTTC. It codes for CASGRGQANYGYTF.

The CDR3 coding sequence is TGCAGTGCTAGTACGTCCAGCTCCTACGAGCAGTACTTC. As protein: CSASTSSSYEQYF. This rearrangement joins TRBV20-1 to TRBJ2-7; D gene uncertain. The CDR3 loop spans 13 amino acids. V was shortened by 3 bases and J by 0 bases, with 9 bases between the two germline ends. Germline CDR1 DFQATT, CDR2 SNEGSKA (reference sequence).

This clonotype has only a few counts. V usage is TRBV4-1 and J usage is TRBJ1-2; tentative D call: TRBD1 (6 bases). The V gene's germline CDR1 is MGHRA and CDR2 YSYEKL. V shed 3 bases and J shed 1 base, with 12 bases lying between them. The CDR3 consists of 15 residues. This CDR3 reads CASSHKQGLNYGYTF. CDR3 bases: TGCGCCAGCAGCCATAAACAGGGTCTTAACTATGGCTACACCTTC.

This clonotype was seen more than once but under ten times. This rearrangement joins TRBV14 to TRBJ2-7; no reliable D call. Germline assignment: CDR1 SGHDN and CDR2 FVKESK. V was clipped by 1 base and J by 2 bases, with 12 bases between them. The CDR3 covers 15 residues. The CDR3 DNA follows: TGTGCCAGCAGCCAAGGTCTAGGGAAAACCTACGAGCAGTACTTC. This translates into CASSQGLGKTYEQYF. Based on the CDR3 plus reference TRBV14 and TRBJ2-7, the full variable domain is EAGVTQFPSHSVIEKGQTVTLRCDPISGHDNLYWYRRVMGKEIKFLLHFVKESKQDESGMPNNRFLAERTGGTYSTLKVQPAELEDSGVYFCASSQGLGKTYEQYFGPGTRLTVT.

This clonotype was counted only a few times. V gene TRBV5-1 combines with J gene TRBJ2-3, with D tentatively TRBD2 (7 bases). The V end lost 2 bases, the J end lost 2 bases, and 15 bases lay between the germline ends. The germline V gene has CDR1 SGHRS and CDR2 YFSETQ. This CDR3 is built from 16 residues. This chain's CDR3 is CASSLQGLPATDTQYF. DNA of the CDR3: TGCGCCAGCAGCTTACAGGGACTACCGGCCACAGATACGCAGTATTTT.

The rearrangement joins TRBV10-3 to TRBJ1-6; D not resolved. The germline V gene has CDR1 ENHRY and CDR2 SYGVKD. The CDR3 has 15 amino acids. V was cut by 0 bases and J by 6 bases, with 9 bases left in between. As DNA, the CDR3 is TGTGCCATCAGTGAGTCGAATTTCGGTAATTCACCCCTCCACTTT. It encodes CAISESNFGNSPLHF.

The chain links TRBV24-1 to TRBJ2-5; TRBD1 is a possible D gene (5 bases). Trimming took off 2 bases at V and 4 bases at J, with 13 bases between the two ends. Germline-derived CDR1 and CDR2 are KGHDR and SFDVKD. The CDR3 has 15 residues. The CDR3 loop is CATSDSKGLVETQYF. The CDR3 nucleotides read TGTGCCACCAGTGATTCCAAGGGGCTGGTAGAGACCCAGTACTTC.

The CDR3 reads CASSSVAGSYNEQFF. CDR3 nucleotides: TGTGCCAGCAGTTCAGTGGCGGGGTCCTACAATGAGCAGTTCTTC. This rearrangement joins TRBV3-1 to TRBJ2-1; TRBD2 might be the D (6 bases). V lost 6 bases and J 1 base, leaving 13 bases between the germline ends. The CDR3 extends over 15 amino acids. Germline lookup yields CDR1 LGHDT and CDR2 YNNKEL (reference sequence).

In this sample, this clonotype turned up a few times. This chain joins TRBV20-1 and TRBJ2-3, with D tentatively TRBD2 (6 bases). V lost 3 bases and J 6 bases, leaving 19 bases between the germline ends. This CDR3 spans 15 amino acids. Germline assignment: CDR1 DFQATT and CDR2 SNEGSKA (reference sequence). The CDR3 DNA reads as TGCAGTGCTAGCGACGTGCGGGCGGACTACGATACGCAGTATTTT. As protein: CSASDVRADYDTQYF.

This clonotype occurred many times. The chain carries TRBV7-2 and TRBJ1-2; TRBD1 matches 8 bases. The germline gives CDR1 SGHTA, CDR2 FQGNSA. V was pared by 3 bases and J by 5 bases, with 2 bases of the junction left unmatched. The length of the CDR3 is 13 residues. CDR3 in amino acids: CASSLNRGYGYTF. The CDR3 DNA is TGTGCCAGCAGCTTGAACAGGGGGTATGGCTACACCTTC.

This clonotype was seen a few times. The V gene is TRBV6-1, the J gene TRBJ2-7; TRBD1 or TRBD2 may be the D gene (5 bases each). Trimming pared 6 bases from V and 3 bases from J, leaving 18 bases between. CDR3 length: 15 residues. Germline V gives CDR1 MNHNS, CDR2 SASEGT. The CDR3 loop reads CASRPGPGAVYEQYF. The CDR3 DNA sequence: TGTGCCAGCAGACCCGGACCCGGGGCAGTCTACGAGCAGTACTTC.

This clonotype was observed a few times. The chain combines TRBV6-2 or TRBV6-3 with TRBJ2-5; a weak D match, TRBD1 (6 bases). Germline CDR1 reads MNHEY; CDR2 reads SVGEGT. The CDR3 spans 16 residues. Trimming shortened V by 4 bases and J by 2 bases, and 17 bases separated the two germline ends. Written as DNA, the CDR3 is TGTGCCAGCAGTTTGGGACACAACCTTCCTCAAGAGACCCAGTACTTC. The encoded protein is CASSLGHNLPQETQYF.

The chain uses TRBV11-2 and TRBJ2-7; D possibly uses TRBD1 or TRBD2 (5 bases each). V dropped 0 bases and J dropped 4 bases, with 13 bases sitting between them. The germline CDR1 and CDR2 sequences are SGHAT and FQNNGV. The CDR3 runs 15 residues. In nucleotides, the CDR3 is TGTGCCAGCAGCTTAGAGTCGGGGCTAATTTACGAGCAGTACTTC. Protein: CASSLESGLIYEQYF.

This clonotype was found once. At one end the junction does not follow the germline gene, possibly because of a read error. The chain combines TRBV6-5 with TRBJ1-2, with D possibly matching TRBD1 (6 bases). The CDR3 covers 19 residues. The germline CDR1 and CDR2 sequences are MNHEY and SVGAGI. The CDR3 here is CASSYSPLPGGRETYGYTF. CDR3 bases: TGTGCCAGCAGTTACTCCCCTCTACCCGGGGGCAGGGAGACTTATGGCTACACCTTT.

This clonotype was counted only a few times. The genes are TRBV9 and TRBJ2-1; 10 nucleotides agree with TRBD2. This CDR3 region has 17 residues. The V gene end was trimmed by 0 bases and the J gene end by 5 bases; junction bases not matched to a gene: 8. Germline CDR1 reads SGDLS; CDR2 reads YYNGEE. CDR3 sequence: CASSVGRTSGVNNEQFF. The CDR3 DNA is TGTGCCAGCAGCGTAGGCCGCACTAGCGGGGTAAACAATGAGCAGTTCTTC.

The chain has TRBV4-3 and TRBJ1-2; D remains ambiguous. Trimming left V 0 bases short and J 0 bases short, with 11 bases between. The CDR3 runs to 16 residues. CDR1 and CDR2 from the germline V gene are LGHNA and YSLEER. This CDR3 reads CASSQDQTPSNYGYTF. CDR3 in DNA: TGCGCCAGCAGCCAAGATCAAACACCGTCTAACTATGGCTACACCTTC.

The chain couples TRBV7-9 to TRBJ2-7, with D possibly being TRBD1 (6 bases). V was cut by 2 bases and J by 3 bases, with 14 bases left in between. The length of the CDR3 is 15 residues. In germline, CDR1 is SEHNR, CDR2 FQNEAQ (reference sequence). The CDR3 spells CASSLLAGENYEQYF. The CDR3 DNA follows: TGTGCCAGCAGCTTATTAGCAGGGGAGAACTACGAGCAGTACTTC.

This clonotype has more than one count but fewer than ten. The chain uses TRBV20-1 and TRBJ2-3; TRBD2 aligns across 14 bases. Germline trimming cut 5 bases from V and 2 bases from J; bases unmatched to any gene: 6. The CDR3 is 16 residues long. CDR1 and CDR2 from the germline V gene are DFQATT and SNEGSKA (reference sequence). In DNA form, the CDR3 reads TGCAGTGCTCCGCGACTAGCGGGGGGGCCCACAGATACGCAGTATTTT. It encodes CSAPRLAGGPTDTQYF.

J is TRBJ2-1 and V is TRBV6-6, with D possibly being TRBD2 (7 bases). Germline V lookup: CDR1 MNHNY, CDR2 SVGAGI (reference sequence). Trimming shortened V by 2 bases and J by 6 bases, and 20 bases separated the two germline ends. The CDR3 sequence is 17 residues long. The CDR3 sequence: CASSYLPGGAGANEQFF. CDR3 bases: TGTGCCAGCAGTTACCTCCCCGGTGGGGCGGGGGCCAATGAGCAGTTCTTC.

V is TRBV27 and J is TRBJ2-7; TRBD1 matches 11 bases. J lost 1 base, V lost 5 bases, and 7 bases had no gene match. Germline V gene lookup returns CDR1 MNHEY and CDR2 SMNVEV (reference sequence). The CDR3 covers 16 residues. The CDR3 here is CASSNARDRGSYEQYF. CDR3 DNA: TGTGCCAGCAGTAACGCCCGGGACAGGGGGTCCTACGAGCAGTACTTC.

This clonotype was picked up one time. This rearrangement joins TRBV24-1 to TRBJ2-1; no clear D. CDR3 size: 11 residues. V was shortened by 9 bases and J by 4 bases, with 6 bases between the two germline ends. Germline loops: CDR1 KGHDR, CDR2 SFDVKD. DNA for the CDR3: TGTGCCACCCGGAATTACAATGAGCAGTTCTTC. Its protein is CATRNYNEQFF.